This TCR beta chain was observed in a study of technical replicates of blood from several donors. Germline V gene data show CDR1 as KGHSH and CDR2 as LQKENI. Losses at the gene ends were 3 bases for V and 3 bases for J; bases not matched to a gene: 3. The CDR3 has 15 amino acids. TCRdb keeps only in-frame clones here, not all; method: immunoSEQ multiplex PCR. This table has around 13,000 clones, around four fifths appearing once. The sequence came from a human donor in good health. This chain connects TRBV18 to TRBJ2-1; 9 nucleotides agree with TRBD1. The sequenced sample consisted of PBMCs. The CDR3 sequence is CASSPGTGRYNEQFF. The CDR3 nucleotides are TGTGCCAGCTCACCTGGGACAGGGCGCTACAATGAGCAGTTCTTC. Looking up the rest from reference TRBV18 and TRBJ2-1 gives the full variable domain: NAGVMQNPRHLVRRRGQEARLRCSPMKGHSHVYWYRQLPEEGLKFMVYLQKENIIDESGMPKERFSAEFPKEGPSILRIQQVVRGDSAAYFCASSPGTGRYNEQFFGPGTRLTVL.